This T cell receptor (beta chain) was observed in a study of cytomegalovirus exposure and HLA in healthy donors. General study points: The number of N-insertions in an Asian-associated ancestry cluster was reportedly below the approximately 700-donor mean in a later analysis.

Each of the donors was a healthy bone marrow donor. A note on this clone: What it binds is not known. Other nucleotide sequences from this sample produce the same CDR3.

The PCR was carried out with 60 Vbeta primers and 13 Jbeta primers. Here immunoSEQ multiplex PCR was the method, and the copy in TCRdb shows in-frame clones only, minus some. The sample has 190,000 or so clones, roughly 87% seen once. Germline values: CDR1 SGDLS, CDR2 YYNGEE. The V and J ends lost 0 bases and 1 base respectively, with 7 bases between them. CDR3 size: 14 residues. The sequence came from a man aged 50 to 60 in good health and CMV-seronegative. Source material: PBMCs. J is TRBJ1-1 and V is TRBV9, with D hard to call. The CDR3 region is CASSVAGGNTEAFF. In DNA, the CDR3 is TGTGCCAGCAGCGTAGCCGGCGGGAACACTGAAGCTTTCTTT.